What follows are 4 T cell receptor beta chains derived from one specimen sequenced in a study of blood T cell repertoires in COVID-19. Using immunoSEQ multiplex PCR, the repertoire was profiled, and TCRdb retains in-frame clones only, with some absent. The sample contains hundreds of thousands of clones, approximately 90% of which appear only once. The sequenced sample consisted of PBMCs or T cells enriched from blood (not recorded which). The receptors here all came from a woman younger than 30 with acute COVID-19.

The chain is built from TRBV27 and TRBJ1-4; D gene ambiguous. Germline-derived CDR1 and CDR2 are MNHEY and SMNVEV (reference sequence). Trimming removed 5 bases at V and 8 bases at J, with 12 bases between. The CDR3 is 13 residues long. CDR3 nucleotide sequence: TGTGCCAGCAGTCCCCACTCGGAGGAAAAACTGTTTTTT. Protein: CASSPHSEEKLFF.

This clone appeared once. The chain uses TRBV2 and TRBJ1-6; 8 bases are a match to TRBD1. With V trimmed by 6 bases and J by 5 bases, 3 bases remained unmatched. The CDR3 runs to 14 residues. The germline CDR1 and CDR2 sequences are SNHLY and FYNNEI. The CDR3 here is CASRQTGDNSPLHF. CDR3 nucleotide sequence: TGTGCCAGCAGGCAGACAGGGGATAATTCACCCCTCCACTTT.

The V and J genes are TRBV6-5 and TRBJ2-1, with D tentatively TRBD1 (6 bases). The germline CDR1 and CDR2 sequences are MNHEY and SVGAGI. This CDR3 spans 15 amino acids. V was shortened by 2 bases and J by 8 bases, with 16 bases between the two germline ends. CDR3 residues: CASSYGPGVGHEQFF. For the CDR3, the DNA is TGTGCCAGCAGTTACGGGCCAGGGGTTGGTCATGAGCAGTTCTTC.

This clone was seen only once. J is TRBJ2-7 and V is TRBV6-7; 7 bases agree with TRBD2. TRBV6-7 is reported as an ORF; its role is uncertain. V was clipped by 2 bases and J by 4 bases; unmatched bases: 5. The CDR3 length is 14 residues. CDR3 nucleotide sequence: TGTGCCAGCAGTTACGAGGGACTAAAGTACGAGCAGTACTTC. It yields the protein CASSYEGLKYEQYF.